The text below deals with one TCR beta chain. The sample originates from a study of T cell changes during pregnancy in multiple sclerosis. Per the germline V gene, CDR1 is MNHNS and CDR2 is SASEGT. The CDR3 length is 15 residues. Deletions cut 1 base from V and 0 bases from J, with 9 bases between. Libraries were prepared by immunoSEQ multiplex PCR; TCRdb keeps only in-frame clonotypes and omits some of them. The table lists more than 80,000 clones, 92% of them singletons. The sequence came from a female donor with multiple sclerosis, enrolled in a pregnancy study. Sample: peripheral blood, taken in the first trimester of pregnancy. The rearrangement uses TRBV6-1 and TRBJ1-1; D might be TRBD1 (5 bases). Written as DNA, the CDR3 is TGTGCCAGCAGTGAAGGGGGCAGCCTGAACACTGAAGCTTTCTTT. Protein: CASSEGGSLNTEAFF.